One sample yielded the 23 T cell receptor beta chains listed below, sequenced in a study of blood T cell repertoires in COVID-19. TCRdb keeps only in-frame clones here, not all; method: immunoSEQ multiplex PCR. The sample shows 150,000 to 200,000 clones, roughly 83% of them seen only once. The source material was peripheral blood. The receptors originated from a woman of 80 years or more with active or convalescent COVID-19.

The CDR3 spells CASSTGTHTGELFF. The CDR3 DNA reads as TGTGCCAGTAGTACCGGGACACACACCGGGGAGCTGTTTTTT. The chain has TRBV19 and TRBJ2-2, with D possibly being TRBD1 (6 bases). The V end was cut by 4 bases, the J end by 3 bases, with 9 bases between. This CDR3 region has 14 residues. Per germline, CDR1 LNHDA and CDR2 SQIVND (reference sequence).

This chain joins TRBV18 and TRBJ1-4; TRBD1 might be the D (6 bases). The V gene lost 2 bases and the J gene lost 2 bases, with 9 bases spanning the gap. The CDR3 has 15 residues. CDR1 KGHSH and CDR2 LQKENI come from the germline V gene. As DNA, the CDR3 is TGTGCCAGCTCACCAGGGGGCCCGACTAATGAAAAACTGTTTTTT. It translates to CASSPGGPTNEKLFF.

The J gene is TRBJ1-2, the V gene TRBV29-1, with a weak D call TRBD1 (5 bases). Trimming pared 7 bases from V and 7 bases from J, leaving 13 bases between. This CDR3 contains 11 residues. Germline lookup yields CDR1 SQVTM and CDR2 ANQGSEA. The CDR3 reads CSGSGTVGYTF. DNA of the CDR3: TGCAGCGGGAGCGGGACGGTTGGCTACACCTTC.

The chain joins TRBV27 to TRBJ1-2; TRBD1 matches 11 bases. The germline gives CDR1 MNHEY, CDR2 SMNVEV (reference sequence). The V and J ends lost 2 bases and 8 bases, in that order; junction bases with no gene match: 7. This CDR3 spans 15 amino acids. The CDR3 protein is CASSLDRTGGGGYTF. The DNA for the CDR3 is TGTGCCAGCAGTTTAGACAGGACAGGGGGCGGGGGCTACACCTTC.

The CDR3 bases are TGCGCCAGCAGCCAACGTGAGGGCGACGCTAACTATGGCTACACCTTC. Protein: CASSQREGDANYGYTF. V is TRBV4-1 and J is TRBJ1-2; no reliable D call. Per germline, CDR1 MGHRA and CDR2 YSYEKL. This CDR3 contains 16 residues. Trimming removed 2 bases at V and 0 bases at J, with 13 bases between.

The gene calls are TRBV11-3 and TRBJ2-7; 7 bases are shared with TRBD1. The CDR3 runs 13 residues. V dropped 7 bases and J dropped 5; count of bases not matched to a gene: 8. Per germline, CDR1 SGHNT and CDR2 YENEEA. CDR3 amino acids: CASTSDRVHEQYF. The CDR3 nucleotides read TGTGCCAGCACCTCCGACAGGGTGCACGAGCAGTACTTC.

The chain uses TRBV11-2 and TRBJ2-1, with 8 nucleotides matching TRBD2. The CDR3 consists of 15 residues. J was trimmed by 0 bases and V by 8 bases; bases with no gene match: 6. Germline V lookup: CDR1 SGHAT, CDR2 FQNNGV. For the CDR3, the DNA is TGTGCCAGCGGCCGGGGGGGGAGCTCCTACAATGAGCAGTTCTTC. Residues: CASGRGGSSYNEQFF. The full variable domain, with the rest looked up from reference TRBV11-2 and TRBJ2-1, is EAGVAQSPRYKIIEKRQSVAFWCNPISGHATLYWYQQILGQGPKLLIQFQNNGVVDDSQLPKDRFSAERLKGVDSTLKIQPAKLEDSAVYLCASGRGGSSYNEQFFGPGTRLTVL.

The table lists this clone with a few counts. V usage is TRBV3-1 (or the pseudogene TRBV3-2) and J usage is TRBJ2-1; 7 bases align to TRBD2. Germline CDR1 LGHDT, CDR2 YNNKEL (reference sequence). This CDR3 contains 15 residues. V lost 1 base and J lost 6; bases outside the gene matches: 6. The DNA of the CDR3 is TGTGCCAGCAGCCAAGGCAACGGGGGGTCCAATGAGCAGTTCTTC. Its translation: CASSQGNGGSNEQFF.

The chain couples TRBV2 to TRBJ1-3, with a tentative D call TRBD1 (6 bases). The CDR3 has 15 amino acids. The germline CDR1 and CDR2 sequences are SNHLY and FYNNEI. The V end lost 6 bases, the J end lost 0 bases, and 12 bases lay between the germline ends. CDR3 nucleotides: TGTGCCAGCAGAGGGGGTGGAAGCTCTGGAAACACCATATATTTT. Amino acids: CASRGGGSSGNTIYF.

The chain employs TRBV29-1 and TRBJ2-2; TRBD1 matches at 11 bases. Germline loops: CDR1 SQVTM, CDR2 ANQGSEA. CDR3 size: 17 residues. The V and J ends lost 1 base and 5 bases, in that order; junction bases with no gene match: 9. The CDR3 DNA reads as TGCAGCGTTGAAGGGACAGGGGGCTCGTTCAGAACCGGGGAGCTGTTTTTT. Translated, it gives CSVEGTGGSFRTGELFF.

This rearrangement joins TRBV7-8 to TRBJ2-7; 7 bases fit TRBD1. CDR3 length: 17 residues. Germline V lookup: CDR1 SGHVS, CDR2 FQNEAQ. V trimming: 5 bases; J trimming: 0 bases; junction bases outside the gene matches: 13. The CDR3 region has the DNA TGTGCCAGCAGCACGCCCGCGAGGGGGCGCCCCTCCTACGAGCAGTACTTC. This gives the protein CASSTPARGRPSYEQYF.

As regards this clone: Within the sample, other DNA sequences also encode this same CDR3. The V and J genes are TRBV11-3 and TRBJ1-1; D gene unclear. This CDR3 has 13 amino acids. Trimming shortened V by 3 bases and J by 0 bases, and 5 bases separated the two germline ends. Germline-derived CDR1 and CDR2 are SGHNT and YENEEA. The CDR3 here is CASSLGVNTEAFF. In DNA, the CDR3 is TGTGCCAGCAGCTTGGGAGTGAACACTGAAGCTTTCTTT.

This chain joins TRBV7-2 and TRBJ2-5; the D gene is possibly TRBD2 (6 bases). CDR3 length: 13 amino acids. Trimming shortened V by 0 bases and J by 4 bases, and 6 bases separated the two germline ends. Germline V gene data show CDR1 as SGHTA and CDR2 as FQGNSA. The chain's CDR3 is CASSLAEGETQYF. The CDR3 region has the DNA TGTGCCAGCAGCTTAGCGGAGGGAGAGACCCAGTACTTC. Variable domain in full (rest from reference TRBV7-2 and TRBJ2-5): GAGVSQSPSNKVTEKGKDVELRCDPISGHTALYWYRQSLGQGLEFLIYFQGNSAPDKSGLPSDRFSAERTGGSVSTLTIQRTQQEDSAVYLCASSLAEGETQYFGPGTRLLVL.

In its sample, this clone was seen once. In DNA, the CDR3 is TGTGCCAGCTCACCACCCACAGGGCTATATGGCTACACCTTC. This encodes CASSPPTGLYGYTF. V and J are TRBV18 and TRBJ1-2; D may be TRBD1 (6 bases). The germline gives CDR1 KGHSH, CDR2 LQKENI. The CDR3 loop spans 14 amino acids. Between the trimmed V and J ends, which lost 0 bases and 5 bases, there was a span of 10 bases.

V is TRBV6-5 and J is TRBJ1-2; a possible D gene is TRBD1 (5 bases). CDR3 length: 12 amino acids. The ends were cut back, 6 bases at V and 8 bases at J, with 13 bases in the middle. Looked up from germline, CDR1 is MNHEY and CDR2 is SVGAGI. CDR3 amino acids: CASRGGTGGYTF. CDR3 DNA: TGTGCCAGCAGGGGAGGGACGGGAGGCTACACCTTC.

The chain is built from TRBV10-3 and TRBJ2-6; 11 bases fit TRBD1. With 0 bases clipped from V and 2 bases from J, the junction kept 3 bases outside the gene matches. The CDR3 totals 18 residues. Germline loops: CDR1 ENHRY, CDR2 SYGVKD. The chain's CDR3 is CAISESWTGGPGANVLTF. DNA of the CDR3: TGTGCCATCAGTGAGTCTTGGACAGGGGGCCCTGGGGCCAACGTCCTGACTTTC.

The chain carries TRBV5-1 and TRBJ2-5; 9 bases agree with TRBD1. The CDR3 has 14 residues. Germline V lookup: CDR1 SGHRS, CDR2 YFSETQ. The junction had 6 bases not matched to a gene; V was cut back by 4 bases and J by 5 bases. CDR3 DNA: TGCGCCAGCAGCCTGGGACAGGGTGGGGAGACCCAGTACTTC. Its protein product is CASSLGQGGETQYF.

There are a few counts of this clone. The rearrangement joins TRBV27 to TRBJ2-3; D is uncertain. There are 16 residues in the CDR3. Germline V gene lookup returns CDR1 MNHEY and CDR2 SMNVEV (reference sequence). V was clipped by 5 bases and J by 4 bases, with 19 bases between them. CDR3 nucleotides: TGTGCCAGCAGTCCCCTCCTGGGTAGCCTCGCAGATACGCAGTATTTT. This codes for CASSPLLGSLADTQYF.

The rearrangement joins TRBV12-3 or TRBV12-4 to TRBJ1-5; a possible D gene is TRBD1 (5 bases). The ends were cut back, 5 bases at V and 6 bases at J, with 11 bases in the middle. CDR3 length equals 13 residues. In DNA form, the CDR3 reads TGTGCCAGCAGTCCACTCCAGGGTCAGCCCCAGCATTTT. Its translation is CASSPLQGQPQHF.

The rearrangement links TRBV19 to TRBJ2-5; D remains ambiguous. Germline CDR1 is LNHDA and CDR2 is SQIVND (reference sequence). V lost 5 bases, J lost 4 bases, and 17 bases lay in between. CDR3 length: 15 amino acids. The CDR3 DNA sequence: TGTGCCAGTAGTGAGAACCACTCCCTTCGAGAGACCCAGTACTTC. Amino acids: CASSENHSLRETQYF.

This chain uses TRBV10-3 with TRBJ2-7, with 7 bases identical to TRBD2. Unmatched junction bases numbered 8, after V lost 3 bases and J lost 3 bases. Germline V lookup: CDR1 ENHRY, CDR2 SYGVKD. The CDR3 consists of 15 residues. The CDR3 region has the DNA TGTGCCATCAGTGAAGCACGGGGGGTCATCTACGAGCAGTACTTC. Translated, it gives CAISEARGVIYEQYF.

The chain employs TRBV20-1 and TRBJ1-5, with D possibly TRBD1 on 5 matching bases. Germline V CDR1 and CDR2: DFQATT, SNEGSKA (reference sequence). This CDR3 spans 13 amino acids. V gave up 3 bases and J gave up 7 bases, with 13 bases separating them. The CDR3 DNA follows: TGCAGTGCTAGTTCGGACAACTGGCAGCCCCAGCATTTT. It translates to CSASSDNWQPQHF.

V usage is TRBV5-1 and J usage is TRBJ2-3; 8 bases map to TRBD2. The trim removed 4 bases at V and 0 bases at J, leaving 10 bases unmatched. The germline V gene encodes CDR1 SGHRS and CDR2 YFSETQ. This CDR3 comprises 17 residues. DNA for the CDR3: TGCGCCAGCAGCCTTTACGGGGGGGCGACTAGCACAGATACGCAGTATTTT. It codes for CASSLYGGATSTDTQYF.